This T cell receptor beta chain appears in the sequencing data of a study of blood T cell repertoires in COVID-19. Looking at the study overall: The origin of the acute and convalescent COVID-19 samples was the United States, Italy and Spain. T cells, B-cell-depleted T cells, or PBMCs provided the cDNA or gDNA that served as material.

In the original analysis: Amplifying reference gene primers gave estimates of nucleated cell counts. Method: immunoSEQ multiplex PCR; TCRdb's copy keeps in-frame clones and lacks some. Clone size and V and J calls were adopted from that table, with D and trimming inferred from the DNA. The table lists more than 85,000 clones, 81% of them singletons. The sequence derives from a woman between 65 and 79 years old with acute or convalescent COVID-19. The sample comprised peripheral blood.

The CDR3 region has the DNA TGTGCCAGCGCTCGGACAGGGGGATACTACGAGCAGTACTTC. The encoded protein is CASARTGGYYEQYF. This chain connects TRBV14 to TRBJ2-7; 10 nucleotides align to TRBD1. J was trimmed by 3 bases and V by 8 bases; bases with no gene match: 7. Germline V gives CDR1 SGHDN, CDR2 FVKESK. The CDR3 covers 14 residues.